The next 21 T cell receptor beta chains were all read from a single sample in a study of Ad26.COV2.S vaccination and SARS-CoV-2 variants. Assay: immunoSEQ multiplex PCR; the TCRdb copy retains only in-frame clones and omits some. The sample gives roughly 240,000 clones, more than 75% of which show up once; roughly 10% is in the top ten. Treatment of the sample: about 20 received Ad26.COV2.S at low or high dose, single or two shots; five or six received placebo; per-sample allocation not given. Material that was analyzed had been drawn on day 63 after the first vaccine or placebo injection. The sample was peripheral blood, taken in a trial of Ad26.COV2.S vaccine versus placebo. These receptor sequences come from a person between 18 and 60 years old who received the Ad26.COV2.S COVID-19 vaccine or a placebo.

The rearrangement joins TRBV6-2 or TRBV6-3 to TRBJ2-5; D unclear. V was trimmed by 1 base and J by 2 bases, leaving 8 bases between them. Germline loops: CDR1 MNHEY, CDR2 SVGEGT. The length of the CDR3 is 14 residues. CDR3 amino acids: CASSYFQIQETQYF. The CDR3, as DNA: TGTGCCAGCAGTTACTTCCAAATTCAAGAGACCCAGTACTTC.

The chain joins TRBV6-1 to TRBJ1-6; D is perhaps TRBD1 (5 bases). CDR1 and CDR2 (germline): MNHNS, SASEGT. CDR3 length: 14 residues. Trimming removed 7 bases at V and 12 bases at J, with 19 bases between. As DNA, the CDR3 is TGTGCCAGCACCGCGGGACCCCTCCGAGGACCCCTCCACTTT. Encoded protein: CASTAGPLRGPLHF.

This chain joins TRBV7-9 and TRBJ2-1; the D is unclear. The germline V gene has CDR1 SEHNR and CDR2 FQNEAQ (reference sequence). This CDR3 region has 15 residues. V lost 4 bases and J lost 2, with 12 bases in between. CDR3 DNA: TGTGCCAGCAGCTCCGCTCTATCTCCCTACAATGAGCAGTTCTTC. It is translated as CASSSALSPYNEQFF.

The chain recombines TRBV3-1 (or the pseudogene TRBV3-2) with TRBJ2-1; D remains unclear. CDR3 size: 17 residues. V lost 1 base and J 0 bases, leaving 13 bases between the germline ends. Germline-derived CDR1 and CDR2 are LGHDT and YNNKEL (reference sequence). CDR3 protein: CASSQVSPLSSYNEQFF. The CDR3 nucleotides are TGTGCCAGCAGCCAAGTCTCCCCTCTGAGCTCCTACAATGAGCAGTTCTTC.

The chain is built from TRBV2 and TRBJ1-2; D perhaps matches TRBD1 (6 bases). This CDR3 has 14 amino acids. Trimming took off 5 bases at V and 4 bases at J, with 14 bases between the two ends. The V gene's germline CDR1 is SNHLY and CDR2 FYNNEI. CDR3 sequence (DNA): TGTGCCAGCAGTTACGGCGCAGGGGTCTATGGCTACACCTTC. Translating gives CASSYGAGVYGYTF. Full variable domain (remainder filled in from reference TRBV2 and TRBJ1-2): EPEVTQTPSHQVTQMGQEVILRCVPISNHLYFYWYRQILGQKVEFLVSFYNNEISEKSEIFDDQFSVERPDGSNFTLKIRSTKLEDSAMYFCASSYGAGVYGYTFGSGTRLTVV.

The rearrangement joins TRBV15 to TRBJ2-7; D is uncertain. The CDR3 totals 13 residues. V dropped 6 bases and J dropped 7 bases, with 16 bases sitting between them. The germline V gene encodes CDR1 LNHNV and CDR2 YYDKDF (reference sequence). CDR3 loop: CATSSTAHMEQYF. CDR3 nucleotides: TGTGCCACCAGTTCTACAGCCCATATGGAGCAGTACTTC.

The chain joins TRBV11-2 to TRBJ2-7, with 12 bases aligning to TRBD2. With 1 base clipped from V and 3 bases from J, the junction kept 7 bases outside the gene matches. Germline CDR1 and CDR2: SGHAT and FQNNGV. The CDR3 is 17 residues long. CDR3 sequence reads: CASSLVRTSGVFYEQYF. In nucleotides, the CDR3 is TGTGCCAGCAGCTTAGTGCGGACTAGCGGGGTCTTCTACGAGCAGTACTTC. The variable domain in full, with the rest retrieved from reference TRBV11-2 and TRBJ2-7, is EAGVAQSPRYKIIEKRQSVAFWCNPISGHATLYWYQQILGQGPKLLIQFQNNGVVDDSQLPKDRFSAERLKGVDSTLKIQPAKLEDSAVYLCASSLVRTSGVFYEQYFGPGTRLTVT.

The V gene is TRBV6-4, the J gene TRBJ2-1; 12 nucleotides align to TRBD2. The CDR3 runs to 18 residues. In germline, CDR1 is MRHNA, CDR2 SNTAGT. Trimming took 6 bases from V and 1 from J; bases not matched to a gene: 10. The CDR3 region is CASSKRLAGVRSYNEQFF. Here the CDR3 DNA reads TGTGCCAGCAGCAAGCGACTAGCGGGAGTTAGGTCCTACAATGAGCAGTTCTTC.

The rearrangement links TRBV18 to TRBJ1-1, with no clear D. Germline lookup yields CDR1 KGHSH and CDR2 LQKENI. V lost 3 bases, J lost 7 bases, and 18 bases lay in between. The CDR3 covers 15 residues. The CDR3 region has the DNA TGTGCCAGCTCACCGCGAACGACCCCGCTTAATGAAGCTTTCTTT. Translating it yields CASSPRTTPLNEAFF. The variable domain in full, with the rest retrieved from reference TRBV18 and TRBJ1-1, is NAGVMQNPRHLVRRRGQEARLRCSPMKGHSHVYWYRQLPEEGLKFMVYLQKENIIDESGMPKERFSAEFPKEGPSILRIQQVVRGDSAAYFCASSPRTTPLNEAFFGQGTRLTVV.

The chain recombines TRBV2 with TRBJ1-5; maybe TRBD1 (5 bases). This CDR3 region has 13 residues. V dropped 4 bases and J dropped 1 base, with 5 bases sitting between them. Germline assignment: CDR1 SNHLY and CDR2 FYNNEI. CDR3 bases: TGTGCCAGCAGTGGGGACAGCAATCAGCCCCAGCATTTT. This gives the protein CASSGDSNQPQHF.

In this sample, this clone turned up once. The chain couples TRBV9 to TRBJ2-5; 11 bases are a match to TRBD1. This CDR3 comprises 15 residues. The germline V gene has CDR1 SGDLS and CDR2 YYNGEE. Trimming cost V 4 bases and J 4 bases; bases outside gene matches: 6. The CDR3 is CASSTRTGGLETQYF. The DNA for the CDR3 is TGTGCCAGCAGCACCAGGACAGGGGGCTTAGAGACCCAGTACTTC.

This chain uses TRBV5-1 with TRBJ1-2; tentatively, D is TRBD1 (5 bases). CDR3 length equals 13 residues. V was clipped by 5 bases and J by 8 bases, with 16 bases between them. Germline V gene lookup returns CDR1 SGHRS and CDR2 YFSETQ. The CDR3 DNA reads TGCGCCAGCAGTCGGGACCGCGAGGGCGGCTACACCTTC. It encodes CASSRDREGGYTF.

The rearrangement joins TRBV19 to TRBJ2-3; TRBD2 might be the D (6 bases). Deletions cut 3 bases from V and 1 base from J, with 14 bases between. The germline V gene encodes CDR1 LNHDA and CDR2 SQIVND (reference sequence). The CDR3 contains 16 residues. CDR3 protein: CASSIGIGRGTDTQYF. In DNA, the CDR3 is TGTGCCAGTAGTATTGGTATCGGGAGAGGCACAGATACGCAGTATTTT.

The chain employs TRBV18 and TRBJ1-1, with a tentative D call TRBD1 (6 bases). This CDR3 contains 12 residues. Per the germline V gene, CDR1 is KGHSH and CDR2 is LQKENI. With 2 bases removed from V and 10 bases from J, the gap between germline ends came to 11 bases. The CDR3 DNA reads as TGTGCCAGCTCACCAAAACAGGGAGGAGCTTTCTTT. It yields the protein CASSPKQGGAFF.

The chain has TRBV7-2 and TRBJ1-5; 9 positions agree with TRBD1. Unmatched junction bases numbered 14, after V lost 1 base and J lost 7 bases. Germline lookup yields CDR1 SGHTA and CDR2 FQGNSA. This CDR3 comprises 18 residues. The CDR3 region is CASSLGERGQGPLQPQHF. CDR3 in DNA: TGTGCCAGCAGCTTAGGGGAGAGGGGACAGGGCCCCTTGCAGCCCCAGCATTTT.

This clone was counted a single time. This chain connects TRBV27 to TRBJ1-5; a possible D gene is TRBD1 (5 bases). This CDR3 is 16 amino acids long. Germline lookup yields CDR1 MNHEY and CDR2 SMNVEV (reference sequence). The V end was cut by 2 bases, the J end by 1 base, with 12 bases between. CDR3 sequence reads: CASSLRGDRSNQPQHF. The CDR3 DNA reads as TGTGCCAGCAGTTTACGGGGGGATAGGAGCAATCAGCCCCAGCATTTT.

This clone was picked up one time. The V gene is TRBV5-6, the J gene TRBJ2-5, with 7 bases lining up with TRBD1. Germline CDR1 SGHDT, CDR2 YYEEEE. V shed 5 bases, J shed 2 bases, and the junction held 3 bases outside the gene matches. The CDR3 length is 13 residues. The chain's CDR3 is CASSGTVQETQYF. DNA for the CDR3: TGTGCCAGCAGTGGGACAGTTCAAGAGACCCAGTACTTC.

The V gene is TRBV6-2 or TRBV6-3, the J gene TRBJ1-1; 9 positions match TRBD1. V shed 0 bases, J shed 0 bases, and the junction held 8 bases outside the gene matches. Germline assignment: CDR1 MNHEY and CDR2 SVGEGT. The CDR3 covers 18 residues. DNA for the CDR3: TGTGCCAGCAGTTACTCGGGACAGGGTCATTTCATGAACACTGAAGCTTTCTTT. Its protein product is CASSYSGQGHFMNTEAFF.

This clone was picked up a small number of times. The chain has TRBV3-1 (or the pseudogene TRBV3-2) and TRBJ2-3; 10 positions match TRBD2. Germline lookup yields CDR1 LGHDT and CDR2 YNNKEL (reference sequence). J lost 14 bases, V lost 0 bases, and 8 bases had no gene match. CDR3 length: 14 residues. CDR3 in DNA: TGTGCCAGCAGCCAAGAAAATCCTAGCGGGGGCGGGTATTTT. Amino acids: CASSQENPSGGGYF.

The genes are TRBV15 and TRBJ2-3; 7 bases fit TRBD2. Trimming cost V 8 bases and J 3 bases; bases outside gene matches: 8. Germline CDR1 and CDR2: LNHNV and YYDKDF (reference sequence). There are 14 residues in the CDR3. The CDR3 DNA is TGTGCCACCGGTGCTGACGGGAGGACAGATACGCAGTATTTT. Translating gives CATGADGRTDTQYF.

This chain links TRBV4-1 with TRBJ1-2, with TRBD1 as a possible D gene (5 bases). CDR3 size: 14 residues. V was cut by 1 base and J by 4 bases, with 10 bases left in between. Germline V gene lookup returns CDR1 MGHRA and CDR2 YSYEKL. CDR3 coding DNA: TGCGCCAGCAGCCAAGCCCAGGGTACCTATGGCTACACCTTC. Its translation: CASSQAQGTYGYTF.